The 11 T cell receptor beta chains presented below share a single source sample, sequenced in a study of T cells after yellow fever vaccination. TCRdb ran MiXCR on the 5' RACE reads and lists one entry per CDR3 protein. The sample includes more than 450,000 distinct CDR3 sequences, just over 20% of them seen just once. The sequencing here drew on PBMCs, taken roughly 20 days after the first yellow fever vaccination. Receptors were obtained from a man aged 18 to 35 who received the YFV17D yellow fever vaccine.

This clonotype was seen ten or more times. The genes are TRBV7-2 and TRBJ1-1; TRBD1 is a possible D gene (5 bases). Trimming left V 6 bases short and J 5 bases short, with 16 bases between. The CDR3 contains 14 residues. Germline CDR1 and CDR2: SGHTA and FQGNSA. DNA for the CDR3: TGTGCCAGCAGTTTTCAGGGCAAGGGGACTGAAGCTTTCTTT. It yields the protein CASSFQGKGTEAFF.

This clonotype appeared a few times. The chain couples TRBV6-2 or TRBV6-3 to TRBJ2-2; tentatively, D is TRBD2 (6 bases). The V end lost 3 bases, the J end lost 4 bases, and 12 bases lay between the germline ends. Germline V gene lookup returns CDR1 MNHEY and CDR2 SVGEGT. This CDR3 is built from 15 residues. CDR3 sequence: CASSYWQGLTGELFF. The CDR3 nucleotides read TGTGCCAGCAGTTATTGGCAGGGACTCACCGGGGAGCTGTTTTTT.

This clonotype has more than one count but fewer than ten. This sequence joins TRBV6-5 and TRBJ2-1, with D unclear. Germline V gene lookup returns CDR1 MNHEY and CDR2 SVGAGI. The CDR3 has 14 residues. V dropped 0 bases and J dropped 4 bases, with 7 bases sitting between them. The CDR3 reads CASSYSRSYNEQFF. The CDR3 bases are TGTGCCAGCAGTTACTCGAGGTCATACAATGAGCAGTTCTTC.

This clonotype has more than one count but fewer than ten. The chain is built from TRBV10-2 and TRBJ2-4; the match to TRBD2 covers 11 bases. Germline lookup yields CDR1 WSHSY and CDR2 SAAADI. J lost 6 bases, V lost 10 bases, and 5 bases had no gene match. The CDR3 has 13 residues. As DNA, the CDR3 is TGCGCCACCGGTAGCGGGGGGGCAAACATTCAGTACTTC. It encodes CATGSGGANIQYF.

The V call is TRBV5-1, the J call TRBJ2-3; maybe TRBD2 (5 bases). Trimming pared 0 bases from V and 4 bases from J, leaving 9 bases between. The CDR3 runs 14 residues. CDR1 SGHRS and CDR2 YFSETQ come from the germline V gene. The CDR3 region is CASSLVLGPDTQYF. DNA for the CDR3: TGCGCCAGCAGCTTGGTACTAGGTCCAGATACGCAGTATTTT.

A few counts support this clonotype. V and J are TRBV27 and TRBJ1-1; D not resolved. Germline V gene data show CDR1 as MNHEY and CDR2 as SMNVEV (reference sequence). V was trimmed by 5 bases and J by 7 bases, leaving 8 bases between them. The CDR3 length is 11 residues. The CDR3 bases are TGTGCCAGCAGTGAAGGTTTTGAAGCTTTCTTT. Translated, it gives CASSEGFEAFF.

This clonotype came up a few times. The chain combines TRBV11-2 with TRBJ2-1; D tentatively fits TRBD1 or TRBD2 (6 bases each). The V end was cut by 2 bases, the J end by 4 bases, with 18 bases between. The germline V gene encodes CDR1 SGHAT and CDR2 FQNNGV. The CDR3 has 17 amino acids. CDR3 amino acids: CASSLRDGGPQYNEQFF. CDR3 nucleotides: TGTGCCAGCAGCTTACGGGATGGGGGGCCCCAATACAATGAGCAGTTCTTC. Full variable domain (remainder filled in from reference TRBV11-2 and TRBJ2-1): EAGVAQSPRYKIIEKRQSVAFWCNPISGHATLYWYQQILGQGPKLLIQFQNNGVVDDSQLPKDRFSAERLKGVDSTLKIQPAKLEDSAVYLCASSLRDGGPQYNEQFFGPGTRLTVL.

This clonotype has more than one count but fewer than ten. The rearrangement joins TRBV11-2 to TRBJ1-2; D is perhaps TRBD1 (6 bases). Germline V gene sequence: CDR1 SGHAT, CDR2 FQNNGV. Deletions cut 6 bases from V and 1 base from J, with 9 bases between. The CDR3 loop spans 13 amino acids. The CDR3 coding sequence is TGTGCCAGCAGTAAGGACAGTAACTATGGCTACACCTTC. Translation: CASSKDSNYGYTF.

This clonotype was counted only a few times. At one end, the junction sequence differs from germline, possibly due to a read error. The gene calls are TRBV15 and TRBJ2-7, with a weak D call TRBD1 (6 bases). CDR3 size: 12 residues. From germline, CDR1 is LNHNV and CDR2 YYDKDF (reference sequence). CDR3 in DNA: TGTGCCACCAGCAGAGCACAGGGTCCTCCTTCCTTC. Amino acid sequence: CATSRAQGPPSF.

The chain recombines TRBV4-2 with TRBJ2-2, with D possibly matching TRBD1 (5 bases). From germline, CDR1 is LGHNA and CDR2 YNFKEQ. The CDR3 is 15 amino acids. V was clipped by 4 bases and J by 3 bases, with 12 bases between them. The CDR3 nucleotides read TGTGCCAGCAGCCCACGCACAGGCGACACCGGGGAGCTGTTTTTT. Translated, it gives CASSPRTGDTGELFF.

The rearrangement uses TRBV7-3 and TRBJ2-1; TRBD1 agrees at 10 bases. The germline V gene encodes CDR1 SGHTA and CDR2 FQGTGA. The trim removed 7 bases at V and 8 bases at J, leaving 11 bases unmatched. The CDR3 totals 15 residues. This CDR3 is CASTSRGTGVDEQFF. The CDR3 region has the DNA TGTGCCAGCACCTCAAGAGGGACAGGGGTGGATGAGCAGTTCTTC.